This T cell receptor (beta chain) was identified in a study of control samples from healthy donors and cancer patients. Germline V gives CDR1 SNHLY, CDR2 FYNNEI. V lost 6 bases and J 0 bases, leaving 3 bases between the germline ends. The CDR3 covers 12 residues. The table came from immunoSEQ multiplex PCR; TCRdb's copy has only in-frame clones and leaves some out. The sample has around 53,000 clones, about 86% seen once; the top ten hold about 3%. Sequencing input: PBMCs. This sequence originates from a woman aged 45 to 65 with lung cancer. The chain joins TRBV2 to TRBJ1-3; D remains ambiguous. CDR3 in DNA: TGTGCCAGCAGGGCCTCTGGAAACACCATATATTTT. It translates to CASRASGNTIYF.